Following are 2 T cell receptor beta chains from one sample sequenced in a study of T cell clonality in common variable immunodeficiency. Study findings and constraints: Common variable immunodeficiency TCR beta sequences reportedly had fewer deletions and N-nucleotide insertions.

Produced via immunoSEQ multiplex PCR; TCRdb's table is partial and in-frame only. The sample contains 15,000 to 25,000 clones, none occurring once; about 25% lies in the top ten. No antigen has been assigned to these receptors. Material for sequencing was peripheral blood mononuclear cells. These receptors came from a human donor with common variable immunodeficiency.

This clone has just a few counts. The read terminates 3 residues before the CDR3 end, so the remaining end is supplied by the germline J gene. J is TRBJ2-7 and V is TRBV5-1, with D maybe TRBD1 (5 bases). Germline V CDR1 and CDR2: SGHRS, YFSETQ. Trimming took 0 bases from V and 3 from J, leaving 7 bases between them. The CDR3 is 13 amino acids. Incomplete CDR3 DNA: TGCGCCAGCAGCTTGGGACAGATCTACGAG. The encoded protein is CASSLGQIYE. The full CDR3 protein reads CASSLGQIYEQYF.

With respect to this clone: Coverage ceases 3 residues before the CDR3 finishes, and the germline J gene fills in the end. The rearrangement joins TRBV7-3 to TRBJ2-3; possible D gene TRBD1, 5 bases. This CDR3 has 13 residues. The germline V and J ends were trimmed by 4 bases and 8 bases, with 13 bases remaining between them. CDR1 and CDR2 (germline): SGHTA, FQGTGA. Partial CDR3 DNA: TGTGCCAGCAGCTGGAGACAGCCGGGTACG. Translating it yields CASSWRQPGT. The whole CDR3 region reads CASSWRQPGTQYF.